The rows below give T cell receptor beta chains drawn from one sample of a study of identical twins. TCRdb fed the 5' RACE reads into MiXCR, producing one record per CDR3 protein. Altogether 200,000 to 250,000 distinct CDR3 sequences are present, 5.5% to 8% being singletons, with the ten largest covering around 3.4%. In addition, the sample was reused for a study of yellow fever vaccine responses in identical twins.

Sequencing input: memory (CD45RO+) T cells sorted from blood. All receptors come from a woman aged 18-29 years in good health. Both conserved end residues are trimmed from each CDR3.

ASSLGQGPNYGYT,TRBJ1-2,TRBV4-1
ASSPWDRALETQY,TRBJ2-5,TRBV5-6
ASGLGNTDTQY,TRBJ2-3,TRBV12-5
ASSADRGRGETQY,TRBJ2-5,TRBV5-1
AISVDSYEQY,TRBJ2-7,TRBV10-3
ASKSTGELF,TRBJ2-2,TRBV12-3/TRBV12-4
SVVKSGGANYGYT,TRBJ1-2,TRBV29-1
SAAPPGADTQY,TRBJ2-3,TRBV20-1
ASSPPGLAERMGETQY,TRBJ2-5,TRBV12-3/TRBV12-4
SATPYLNTEAF,TRBJ1-1,TRBV20-1
ASSQTGSLQY,TRBJ2-4,TRBV2
ASSFELARNEQF,TRBJ2-1,TRBV5-6
ASSGQATGELF,TRBJ2-2,TRBV6-1
AISEAPGTRQF,TRBJ2-1,TRBV10-3
ASSLWGGAVPYEQY,TRBJ2-7,TRBV28
ASVETANTGELF,TRBJ2-2,TRBV2
SASPGRPNEKLF,TRBJ1-4,TRBV20-1
SVRRPAGEITDTQY,TRBJ2-3,TRBV29-1